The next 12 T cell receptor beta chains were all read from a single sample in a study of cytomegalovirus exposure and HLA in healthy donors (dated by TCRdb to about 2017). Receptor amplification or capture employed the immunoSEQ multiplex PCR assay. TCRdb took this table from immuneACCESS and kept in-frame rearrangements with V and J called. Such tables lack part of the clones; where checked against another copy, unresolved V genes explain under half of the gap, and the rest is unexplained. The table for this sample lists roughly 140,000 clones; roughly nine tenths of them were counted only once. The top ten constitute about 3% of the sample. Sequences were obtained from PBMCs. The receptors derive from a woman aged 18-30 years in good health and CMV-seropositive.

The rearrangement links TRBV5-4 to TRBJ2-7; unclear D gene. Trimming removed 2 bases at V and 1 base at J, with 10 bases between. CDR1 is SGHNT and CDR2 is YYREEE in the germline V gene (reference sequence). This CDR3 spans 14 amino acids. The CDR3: CASSLDTGSYEQYF. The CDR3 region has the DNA TGTGCCAGCAGCTTAGACACCGGATCCTACGAGCAGTACTTC.

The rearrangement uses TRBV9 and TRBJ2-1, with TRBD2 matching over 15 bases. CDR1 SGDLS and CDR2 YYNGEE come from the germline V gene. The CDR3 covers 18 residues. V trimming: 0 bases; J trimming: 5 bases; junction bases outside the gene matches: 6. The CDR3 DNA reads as TGTGCCAGCAGCGTAGCGGGACTAGCGGGGGGCCCCGACAATGAGCAGTTCTTC. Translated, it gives CASSVAGLAGGPDNEQFF.

CDR3 nucleotides: TGTGCCAGCAGTTACCGGGGGGGGAACACCGGGGAGCTGTTTTTT. Amino acid sequence: CASSYRGGNTGELFF. The chain joins TRBV6-5 to TRBJ2-2, with TRBD2 matching over 8 bases. The V gene's germline CDR1 is MNHEY and CDR2 SVGAGI. This CDR3 contains 15 residues. The J segment lost 1 base and the V segment lost 2 bases, leaving 0 bases of the junction unmatched.

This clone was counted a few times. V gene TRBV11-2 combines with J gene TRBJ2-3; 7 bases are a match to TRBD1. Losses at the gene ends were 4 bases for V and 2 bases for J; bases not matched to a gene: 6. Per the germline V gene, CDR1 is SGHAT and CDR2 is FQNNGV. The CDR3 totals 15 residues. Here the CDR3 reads CASSSTGQITDTQYF. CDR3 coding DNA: TGTGCCAGCAGCTCCACGGGACAGATCACAGATACGCAGTATTTT.

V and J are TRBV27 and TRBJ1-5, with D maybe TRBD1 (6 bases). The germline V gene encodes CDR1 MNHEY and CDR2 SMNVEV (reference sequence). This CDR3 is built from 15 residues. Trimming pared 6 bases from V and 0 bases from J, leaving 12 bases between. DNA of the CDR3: TGTGCCAGCAGGAAACAGGGAATTAGCAATCAGCCCCAGCATTTT. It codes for CASRKQGISNQPQHF.

This CDR3 is CASSQGGIGTGYEKLFF. The CDR3, as DNA: TGTGCCAGCAGCCAAGGAGGGATCGGGACAGGGTATGAAAAACTGTTTTTT. The chain has TRBV9 and TRBJ1-4, with 9 positions matching TRBD1. V trimming: 4 bases; J trimming: 6 bases; junction bases outside the gene matches: 13. The CDR3 loop spans 17 amino acids. Germline V gives CDR1 SGDLS, CDR2 YYNGEE.

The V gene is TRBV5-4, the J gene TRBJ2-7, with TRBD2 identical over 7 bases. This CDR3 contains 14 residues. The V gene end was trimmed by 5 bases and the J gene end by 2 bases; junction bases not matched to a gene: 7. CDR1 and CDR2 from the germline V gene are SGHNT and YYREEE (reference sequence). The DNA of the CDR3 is TGTGCCAGCAGGATTCAGACTAGCCCCTACGAGCAGTACTTC. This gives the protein CASRIQTSPYEQYF. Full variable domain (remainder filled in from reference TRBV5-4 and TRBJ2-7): ETGVTQSPTHLIKTRGQQVTLRCSSQSGHNTVSWYQQALGQGPQFIFQYYREEENGRGNFPPRFSGLQFPNYSSELNVNALELDDSALYLCASRIQTSPYEQYFGPGTRLTVT.

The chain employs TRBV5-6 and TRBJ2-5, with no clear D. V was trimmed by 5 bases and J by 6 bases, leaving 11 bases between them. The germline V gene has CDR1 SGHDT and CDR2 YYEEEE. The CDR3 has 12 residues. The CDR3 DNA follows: TGTGCCAGCAGTTCGACTGGTCAGACCCAGTACTTC. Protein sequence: CASSSTGQTQYF. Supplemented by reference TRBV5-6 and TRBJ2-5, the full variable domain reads DAGVTQSPTHLIKTRGQQVTLRCSPKSGHDTVSWYQQALGQGPQFIFQYYEEEERQRGNFPDRFSGHQFPNYSSELNVNALLLGDSALYLCASSSTGQTQYFGPGTRLLVL.

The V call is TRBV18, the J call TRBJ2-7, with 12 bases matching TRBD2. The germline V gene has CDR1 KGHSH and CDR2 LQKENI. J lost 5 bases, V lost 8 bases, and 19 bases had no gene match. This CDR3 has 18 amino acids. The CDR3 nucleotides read TGTGCCAGCGCCAGCAAGCTAGCGGGAGGGGTCAGGGTGGACGAGCAGTACTTC. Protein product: CASASKLAGGVRVDEQYF.

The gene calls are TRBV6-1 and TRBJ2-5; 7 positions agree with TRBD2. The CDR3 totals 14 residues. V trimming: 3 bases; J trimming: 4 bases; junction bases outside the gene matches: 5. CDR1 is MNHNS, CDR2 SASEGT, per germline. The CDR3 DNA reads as TGTGCCAGCAGTGATCGGCAGCGGGGAGAGACCCAGTACTTC. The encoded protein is CASSDRQRGETQYF.

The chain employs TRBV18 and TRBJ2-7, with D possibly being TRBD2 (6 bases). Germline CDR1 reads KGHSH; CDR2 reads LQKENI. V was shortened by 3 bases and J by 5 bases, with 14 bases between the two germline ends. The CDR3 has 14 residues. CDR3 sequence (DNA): TGTGCCAGCTCACCCAATCCGACTAGTGACGAGCAGTACTTC. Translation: CASSPNPTSDEQYF.

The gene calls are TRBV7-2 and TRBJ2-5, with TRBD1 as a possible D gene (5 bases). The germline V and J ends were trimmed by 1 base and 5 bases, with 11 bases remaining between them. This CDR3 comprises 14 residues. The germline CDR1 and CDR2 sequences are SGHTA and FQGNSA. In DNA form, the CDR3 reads TGTGCCAGCAGCTTAGAAGCAGGGTTGGAGACCCAGTACTTC. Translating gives CASSLEAGLETQYF.